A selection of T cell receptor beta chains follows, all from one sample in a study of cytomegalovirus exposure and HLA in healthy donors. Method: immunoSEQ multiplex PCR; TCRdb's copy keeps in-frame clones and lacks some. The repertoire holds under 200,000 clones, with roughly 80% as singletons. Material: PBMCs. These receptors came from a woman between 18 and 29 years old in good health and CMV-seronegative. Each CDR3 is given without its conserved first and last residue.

CDR3: ASSYGQRRDTQY
J: TRBJ2-3
V: TRBV6-5

CDR3: ARSPTEASSYEQY
J: TRBJ2-7
V: TRBV19

CDR3: ASSPGLAELIYEQF
J: TRBJ2-1
V: TRBV10-2

CDR3: ASSPFDRKGDTEAF
J: TRBJ1-1
V: TRBV11-2

CDR3: ASSILSGEGFNEKLF
J: TRBJ1-4
V: TRBV19

CDR3: ASTSGFSGSGQQF
J: TRBJ2-1
V: TRBV28

CDR3: ASSDTGLPQETQY
J: TRBJ2-5
V: TRBV2

CDR3: ASSLGTVHEQY
J: TRBJ2-7
V: TRBV5-6

CDR3: ASSVASGEAYNEQF
J: TRBJ2-1
V: TRBV9

CDR3: ASSAQGAGNEKLF
J: TRBJ1-4
V: TRBV27

CDR3: ASSSPGTEFVNTEAF
J: TRBJ1-1
V: TRBV7-2

CDR3: ASSIAGLNTEAF
J: TRBJ1-1
V: TRBV19

CDR3: ASSYGEGNQPQH
J: TRBJ1-5
V: TRBV6-6

CDR3: SVEGSGYEQY
J: TRBJ2-7
V: TRBV29-1

CDR3: ASSGRGGLAGINEQF
J: TRBJ2-1
V: TRBV9

CDR3: AISDNFEQY
J: TRBJ2-7
V: TRBV10-3

CDR3: ASSQGAGNTEAF
J: TRBJ1-1
V: TRBV18

CDR3: ASSPSGYDTDTQY
J: TRBJ2-3
V: TRBV11-2

CDR3: VSSGGLAGEQF
J: TRBJ2-1
V: TRBV10-1

CDR3: ASSPRDRDGGYT
J: TRBJ1-2
V: TRBV5-4

CDR3: ASSLAAEQEAF
J: TRBJ1-1
V: TRBV7-2

CDR3: ASSTGQGGGYT
J: TRBJ1-2
V: TRBV7-2

CDR3: ASSFTGDEQF
J: TRBJ2-1
V: TRBV7-8

CDR3: ASSFDRVHNEQF
J: TRBJ2-1
V: TRBV11-2

CDR3: ASSVGGDSGNGYT
J: TRBJ1-2
V: TRBV9

CDR3: ASSQTGTTNEKLF
J: TRBJ1-4
V: TRBV4-1

CDR3: AWGTGNTEAF
J: TRBJ1-1
V: TRBV30

CDR3: ASSFYREVLGEQY
J: TRBJ2-7
V: TRBV27

CDR3: ASKTQAGLINGYT
J: TRBJ1-2
V: TRBV27

CDR3: ASSQDPLQGRDIQY
J: TRBJ2-4
V: TRBV4-3

CDR3: ASSQDRGNEQF
J: TRBJ2-1
V: TRBV5-4

CDR3: AWSVDRGILSVTQY
J: TRBJ2-3
V: TRBV30

CDR3: ATSRDVAGGNYGYT
J: TRBJ1-2
V: TRBV15

CDR3: ASSLVGLAGGRRSEEQY
J: TRBJ2-7
V: TRBV7-2

CDR3: ASSKTGDRFNYGYT
J: TRBJ1-2
V: TRBV19

CDR3: ASNVAGHSYEQY
J: TRBJ2-7
V: TRBV2

CDR3: AISDPLAGVRNEQF
J: TRBJ2-1
V: TRBV10-3

CDR3: ASSSGTDNTEAF
J: TRBJ1-1
V: TRBV7-6

CDR3: ASSQEGRADTQY
J: TRBJ2-3
V: TRBV4-3